The next 28 T cell receptor beta chains were all read from a single sample in a study of T cell responses to AZD1222 COVID-19 vaccine. Sequencing was performed with immunoSEQ multiplex PCR; in TCRdb, only in-frame clones are kept and a portion is missing. The table shows more than 95,000 clones, with around nine tenths occurring only once. The sample consisted of peripheral blood, taken 28 days after the second dose of the MenACWY control vaccine. These receptors all come from an adult who received the MenACWY meningococcal vaccine as a control.

The rearrangement uses TRBV7-6 and TRBJ2-1, with D unclear. CDR1 is SGHVS, CDR2 FNYEAQ, per germline. Trimming removed 4 bases from V and 2 bases from J, with 21 bases in between. The CDR3 totals 18 residues. The CDR3 sequence is CASSYDGARPRTYNEQFF. CDR3 DNA: TGTGCCAGCAGCTACGACGGCGCGAGGCCAAGAACCTACAATGAGCAGTTCTTC.

This chain connects TRBV6-2 or TRBV6-3 to TRBJ1-2; a possible D gene is TRBD1 (5 bases). Trimming stripped 5 bases from V and 7 bases from J, with 23 bases between. This CDR3 contains 16 residues. Germline V CDR1 and CDR2: MNHEY, SVGEGT. The CDR3 DNA reads TGTGCCAGCAGTAAACCGAGAGACAGTCTCACAGGTGGCTACACCTTC. Its protein product is CASSKPRDSLTGGYTF.

The CDR3 sequence is CATSDLRWNTEAFF. The CDR3, as DNA: TGTGCCACCAGTGATTTGCGCTGGAACACTGAAGCTTTCTTT. The chain recombines TRBV24-1 with TRBJ1-1; no firm D call. This CDR3 is 14 amino acids long. Germline CDR1 reads KGHDR; CDR2 reads SFDVKD. Trimming took 0 bases from V and 1 from J, leaving 5 bases between them.

V and J are TRBV7-3 and TRBJ2-1; 9 bases agree with TRBD2. The germline CDR1 and CDR2 sequences are SGHTA and FQGTGA. This CDR3 contains 15 residues. V shed 2 bases and J 6 bases; nucleotides not matched to a gene: 5. The CDR3 region is CASSLQSSGVNEQFF. The CDR3 nucleotides read TGTGCCAGCAGCTTACAGTCTAGCGGGGTCAATGAGCAGTTCTTC.

The chain links TRBV21-1 to TRBJ1-3; TRBD1 is the table's D call, not checked against the DNA. TRBV21-1 is listed as a pseudogene. The CDR3 contains 18 residues. The CDR3 loop is CASSKGPPSGQGRNTIYF. The DNA for the CDR3 is TGTGCCAGCAGCAAAGGCCCCCCTTCGGGACAGGGGAGGAACACCATATATTTT.

This chain joins TRBV5-4 and TRBJ1-2; weak D call: TRBD1 (5 bases). CDR1 SGHNT and CDR2 YYREEE come from the germline V gene (reference sequence). Trimming stripped 4 bases from V and 0 bases from J, with 10 bases between. The CDR3 covers 14 residues. CDR3 in amino acids: CASSIGTSNYGYTF. As DNA, the CDR3 is TGTGCCAGCAGCATCGGGACCTCTAACTATGGCTACACCTTC.

The chain carries TRBV9 and TRBJ2-1; D unresolved. The V gene's germline CDR1 is SGDLS and CDR2 YYNGEE. This CDR3 comprises 14 residues. Trimming removed 0 bases from V and 9 bases from J, with 13 bases in between. The CDR3 loop reads CASSVVWSFFEQFF. CDR3 in DNA: TGTGCCAGCAGCGTAGTCTGGAGTTTCTTTGAGCAGTTCTTC.

The genes are TRBV27 and TRBJ2-1; the D is unclear. This CDR3 is built from 15 residues. Trimming removed 4 bases at V and 6 bases at J, with 16 bases between. CDR1 and CDR2 from the germline V gene are MNHEY and SMNVEV (reference sequence). This chain's CDR3 is CASSWISAGGNEQFF. The CDR3 coding sequence is TGTGCCAGCAGTTGGATTTCGGCAGGCGGCAATGAGCAGTTCTTC.

The rearrangement uses TRBV27 and TRBJ2-7, with D perhaps given as TRBD1 or TRBD2 (6 bases each). V lost 2 bases, J lost 3 bases, and 14 bases lay in between. The CDR3 is 15 amino acids. Germline V gives CDR1 MNHEY, CDR2 SMNVEV (reference sequence). CDR3 DNA: TGTGCCAGCAGTTTAGGGGGGCTAGACTTCTACGAGCAGTACTTC. This gives the protein CASSLGGLDFYEQYF.

V is TRBV19 and J is TRBJ1-1; 7 nucleotides agree with TRBD1. The V segment lost 8 bases and the J segment 3 bases; nucleotides outside the gene matches: 9. Germline V gene sequence: CDR1 LNHDA, CDR2 SQIVND (reference sequence). The length of the CDR3 is 14 residues. The CDR3 region is CASGRGPGYTEAFF. The CDR3 DNA is TGTGCCAGTGGTAGGGGGCCTGGGTACACTGAAGCTTTCTTT.

This clone has a single count. This chain uses TRBV11-2 with TRBJ1-6; the D is unclear. The germline gives CDR1 SGHAT, CDR2 FQNNGV. The length of the CDR3 is 14 residues. Trimming removed 4 bases at V and 10 bases at J, with 14 bases between. This CDR3 reads CASSSLSGRSPLHF. CDR3 bases: TGTGCCAGCAGCTCCCTGTCCGGGCGGTCACCCCTCCACTTT.

A single count supports this clone. This chain links TRBV6-9 with TRBJ1-1; D is ambiguous. The CDR3 has 18 residues. Germline CDR1 reads MNHGY; CDR2 reads SVAAGI. V was clipped by 3 bases and J by 1 base, with 21 bases between them. Written as DNA, the CDR3 is TGTGCCAGCAGTTACGTCGGGGAGCAAGGCGGGGAGAACACTGAAGCTTTCTTT. It encodes CASSYVGEQGGENTEAFF.

For the CDR3, the DNA is TGTGCCAGCAGGCCCGGGACCTACAATGAGCAGTTCTTC. This translates into CASRPGTYNEQFF. This chain joins TRBV12-3 or TRBV12-4 and TRBJ2-1; possible D gene TRBD2, 5 bases. Trimming shortened V by 6 bases and J by 2 bases, and 8 bases separated the two germline ends. This CDR3 comprises 13 residues.

The sample holds a few counts of this clone. The genes are TRBV19 and TRBJ2-7; 9 nucleotides line up with TRBD1. V shed 9 bases, J shed 5 bases, and the junction held 14 bases outside the gene matches. CDR1 LNHDA and CDR2 SQIVND come from the germline V gene (reference sequence). This CDR3 comprises 15 residues. This CDR3 is CASKSGTGTRHEQYF. CDR3 sequence (DNA): TGTGCCAGCAAATCCGGGACAGGGACGAGGCACGAGCAGTACTTC.

The chain links TRBV5-4 to TRBJ2-1, with D tentatively TRBD1 or TRBD2 (6 bases each). Germline loops: CDR1 SGHNT, CDR2 YYREEE (reference sequence). CDR3 length: 16 amino acids. V was cut by 3 bases and J by 4 bases, with 17 bases left in between. DNA of the CDR3: TGTGCCAGCAGCTCCCTTGGGGGGACACTTTACAATGAGCAGTTCTTC. Its protein is CASSSLGGTLYNEQFF.

The chain is built from TRBV11-2 and TRBJ2-5, with 8 bases lining up with TRBD2. Trimming took 4 bases from V and 5 from J; bases not matched to a gene: 9. The germline V gene encodes CDR1 SGHAT and CDR2 FQNNGV. The length of the CDR3 is 15 residues. CDR3 DNA: TGTGCCAGCAGCTCCGGGGGGGCGACTGGGGAGACCCAGTACTTC. Its protein product is CASSSGGATGETQYF.

The chain combines TRBV28 with TRBJ2-3; D is ambiguous. This CDR3 is 12 amino acids long. The V gene's germline CDR1 is MDHEN and CDR2 SYDVKM. Trimming left V 8 bases short and J 2 bases short, with 8 bases between. The CDR3 bases are TGTGCCAGCGGCAGGAACACAGATACGCAGTATTTT. It yields the protein CASGRNTDTQYF.

The chain carries TRBV7-2 and TRBJ2-7; D is perhaps TRBD1 or TRBD2 (5 bases each). Trimming took off 5 bases at V and 7 bases at J, with 21 bases between the two ends. There are 15 residues in the CDR3. In germline, CDR1 is SGHTA, CDR2 FQGNSA. The CDR3 DNA follows: TGTGCCAGCAGCCCCGGCCGGGGCCCTAAGGGGGAGCAGTACTTC. Its translation: CASSPGRGPKGEQYF.

The chain employs TRBV5-1 and TRBJ2-7; a possible D gene is TRBD1 (6 bases). Trimming pared 2 bases from V and 6 bases from J, leaving 9 bases between. The CDR3 totals 12 residues. The V gene's germline CDR1 is SGHRS and CDR2 YFSETQ. CDR3 in DNA: TGCGCCAGCAGCTTAGGGGGTCCCGAGCAGTACTTC. The encoded protein is CASSLGGPEQYF.

The chain combines TRBV5-1 with TRBJ2-7; no reliable D call. In germline, CDR1 is SGHRS, CDR2 YFSETQ. Trimming took 6 bases from V and 2 from J, leaving 9 bases between them. The CDR3 runs to 12 residues. CDR3 nucleotide sequence: TGCGCCAGCACCGACACCGCCTACGAGCAGTACTTC. Protein: CASTDTAYEQYF.

J is TRBJ2-7 and V is TRBV5-4; possibly TRBD1 or TRBD2 for D (6 bases each). The germline V gene encodes CDR1 SGHNT and CDR2 YYREEE (reference sequence). V gave up 0 bases and J gave up 11 bases, with 21 bases separating them. CDR3 length equals 15 residues. Written as DNA, the CDR3 is TGTGCCAGCAGCTTGGTAGCGGATAACAGGGACTCCGAGTACTTC. It codes for CASSLVADNRDSEYF. Complete variable domain (other parts from reference TRBV5-4 and TRBJ2-7): ETGVTQSPTHLIKTRGQQVTLRCSSQSGHNTVSWYQQALGQGPQFIFQYYREEENGRGNFPPRFSGLQFPNYSSELNVNALELDDSALYLCASSLVADNRDSEYFGPGTRLTVT.

The chain joins TRBV9 to TRBJ1-4; the D is unclear. The germline gives CDR1 SGDLS, CDR2 YYNGEE. Trimming removed 1 base from V and 6 bases from J, with 13 bases in between. The CDR3 runs 15 residues. DNA of the CDR3: TGTGCCAGCAGCGTATCGGGGAGTGAGGATGAAAAACTGTTTTTT. It encodes CASSVSGSEDEKLFF.

This chain links TRBV27 with TRBJ2-7; no reliable D call. Germline V gene lookup returns CDR1 MNHEY and CDR2 SMNVEV (reference sequence). CDR3 length equals 16 residues. V was pared by 5 bases and J by 4 bases, with 21 bases between. The CDR3 region has the DNA TGTGCCAGCAGTCCCTTAGACCCCGCCTTAGGGTACGAGCAGTACTTC. As protein: CASSPLDPALGYEQYF.

The gene calls are TRBV28 and TRBJ1-5; 9 nucleotides line up with TRBD1. Germline V gene data show CDR1 as MDHEN and CDR2 as SYDVKM. The ends lost 5 bases at V and 4 bases at J; junction bases unmatched: 6. This CDR3 is 15 amino acids long. The CDR3 nucleotides are TGTGCCAGCAGTCGAGGGACAGGGAGAAATCAGCCCCAGCATTTT. Its protein product is CASSRGTGRNQPQHF.

This chain connects TRBV18 to TRBJ1-4; 9 bases fit TRBD1. CDR1 and CDR2 from the germline V gene are KGHSH and LQKENI. The CDR3 has 14 residues. The V segment lost 5 bases and the J segment 5 bases; nucleotides outside the gene matches: 3. The CDR3 DNA reads TGTGCCAGCTCATGGGGACAGGGAAATGAAAAACTGTTTTTT. Translation: CASSWGQGNEKLFF.

The J gene is TRBJ2-7, the V gene TRBV12-2. TRBV12-2 is annotated as a pseudogene. The CDR3 is 17 residues long. The CDR3 spells CASRLVDRAGGYYEQYF. The DNA for the CDR3 is TGTGCAAGTCGCTTAGTGGACAGGGCGGGAGGCTACTACGAGCAGTACTTC.

This chain uses TRBV6-2 or TRBV6-3 with TRBJ1-2; TRBD1 might be the D (5 bases). The CDR3 is 14 residues long. The germline V gene encodes CDR1 MNHEY and CDR2 SVGEGT. V was cut by 6 bases and J by 7 bases, with 18 bases left in between. The CDR3 coding sequence is TGTGCCAGCAGCTCCGGAGTCAGGGCGAGTGGCTACACCTTC. This codes for CASSSGVRASGYTF.

The gene calls are TRBV7-2 and TRBJ2-7; 7 nucleotides align to TRBD1. This CDR3 is 14 amino acids long. V was pared by 5 bases and J by 2 bases, with 6 bases of the junction left unmatched. In germline, CDR1 is SGHTA, CDR2 FQGNSA. CDR3 DNA sequence: TGTGCCAGCAGCCCCAGGACAGGCCCCTACGAGCAGTACTTC. The encoded protein is CASSPRTGPYEQYF.